The T cell receptor beta chain described here comes from a study of cytomegalovirus exposure and HLA in healthy donors. Germline CDR1 reads LNHDA; CDR2 reads SQIVND (reference sequence). The CDR3 has 16 residues. V lost 3 bases, J lost 10 bases, and 12 bases stayed unmatched. This clone was seen a single time. Antigen unknown. Primers included in the PCR were 60 Vbeta and 13 Jbeta primers. Some clones are missing from TCRdb's copy, which holds only in-frame ones; the method was immunoSEQ multiplex PCR. Among more than 95,000 clones listed, 80% were seen once. Findings of the study overall: In vitro confirmation showed a few CMV-associated chains to be CMV antigen specific. After further analysis at a later stage, 16,951 TCR beta sequences were associated with HLA alleles at 0.05 false discovery rate.

Input material: PBMCs. This receptor was taken from a man under 40 in good health and CMV-seropositive. The V call is TRBV19, the J call TRBJ2-1, with 10 bases lining up with TRBD2. The CDR3 is CASSMRSSGGFREQFF. The CDR3 bases are TGTGCCAGTAGTATGAGGAGTAGCGGGGGGTTTAGGGAGCAGTTCTTC.